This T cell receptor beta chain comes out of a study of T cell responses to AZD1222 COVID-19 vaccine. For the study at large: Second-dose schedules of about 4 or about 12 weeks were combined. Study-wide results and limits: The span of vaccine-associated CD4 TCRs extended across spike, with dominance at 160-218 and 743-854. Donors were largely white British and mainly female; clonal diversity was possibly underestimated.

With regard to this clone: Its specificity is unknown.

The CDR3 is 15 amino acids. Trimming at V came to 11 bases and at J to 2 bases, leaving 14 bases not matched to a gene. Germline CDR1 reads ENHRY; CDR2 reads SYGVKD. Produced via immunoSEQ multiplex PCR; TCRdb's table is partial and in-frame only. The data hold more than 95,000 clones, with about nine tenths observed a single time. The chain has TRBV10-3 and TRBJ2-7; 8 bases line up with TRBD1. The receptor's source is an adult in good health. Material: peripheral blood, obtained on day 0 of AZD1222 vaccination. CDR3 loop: CADQLTRQGPYEQYF. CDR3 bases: TGTGCCGATCAACTAACAAGACAGGGGCCCTACGAGCAGTACTTC.